This entry is about one TCR beta chain. Antigen unknown. Clones were sequenced by immunoSEQ multiplex PCR, and TCRdb holds only the in-frame ones, with some missing. The top ten clones hold 0.39% of a sample with millions of clones, over 90% of them seen once. These data belong to a study of shared clonotypes between healthy human individuals. Study-level findings and limits: Non-shared clonotypes displayed generation probabilities falling below those of clonotypes present in all four donors.

The junction had 5 bases not matched to a gene; V was cut back by 5 bases and J by 0 bases. This CDR3 has 16 residues. CDR1 is LGHNA and CDR2 is YNFKEQ in the germline V gene. V is TRBV4-2 and J is TRBJ1-5; TRBD1 agrees at 9 bases. This sequence originates from a man aged 18 to 30 in good health. Some clones in this sample may be carry-over from other donors' samples. Sequenced input: naive CD4+ T cells from PBMCs. Subset here: CD45RA+ positively selected. CDR3: CASSSGQGHSNQPQHF. The CDR3 DNA reads as TGTGCCAGCAGCTCGGGACAGGGCCATAGCAATCAGCCCCAGCATTTT.